The rows below give T cell receptor beta chains drawn from one sample of a study of OX40 agonist ivuxolimab in advanced cancers. Produced via immunoSEQ multiplex PCR; TCRdb's table is partial and in-frame only. The top ten clones hold 5.5% of a sample with under 100,000 clones, about 80% of them seen once. Sample: CD4+ or CD8+ T cells sorted from blood, taken in a trial of the OX40 agonist ivuxolimab. Receptors originate from an adult with an advanced solid tumor such as melanoma, head and neck, liver or kidney cancer. CDR3s include the opening cysteine and the closing phenylalanine or tryptophan. A D gene is named only where the DNA matches it firmly. Rows may omit the clone size; those that give it use once, few, many or a size class.

j_call cdr3_length d_call v_call clone_size cdr3_nt cdr3_aa
TRBJ1-1 15 TRBD1 TRBV6-6 . TGTGCCAGCAGTTACCACAGGGGCCTGGACACTGAAGCTTTCTTT CASSYHRGLDTEAFF
TRBJ1-1 14 TRBD1 TRBV7-2 . TGTGCCAGCAGCTTACGACAGGGGGGGACTGAAGCTTTCTTT CASSLRQGGTEAFF
TRBJ2-3 14 TRBD2 TRBV7-3 . TGTGCCAGCAGCTTGGGACTAGCCACAGATACGCAGTATTTT CASSLGLATDTQYF
TRBJ2-2 19 TRBD2 TRBV9 . TGTGCCAGCAGCGTAGAGACTAGCGGGAGTTTTCGGGCCACCGGGGAGCTGTTTTTT CASSVETSGSFRATGELFF
TRBJ1-3 16 . TRBV4-2 . TGTGCCAGCAGCCAAGGGGACACCAACTCTGGAAACACCATATATTTT CASSQGDTNSGNTIYF
TRBJ1-2 17 . TRBV4-1 once TGCGCCAGCAGCTCGGGGGGGTGGAGGACATTAAACTATGGCTACACCTTC CASSSGGWRTLNYGYTF
TRBJ2-7 18 TRBD2 TRBV18 . TGTGCCAGCTCACCACCGGGACAGGGACTAGCGGGAGTCCAGTCCCGGTACTTC CASSPPGQGLAGVQSRYF
TRBJ2-7 16 . TRBV9 . TGTGCCAGCAGCGCCGCCCCGGGGAGGACCTTATACGAGCAGTACTTC CASSAAPGRTLYEQYF
TRBJ1-4 13 . TRBV23-1 . TGCGCCAGTGATGGGACGTATCTAGAAAAACTGTTTTTT CASDGTYLEKLFF
TRBJ2-1 12 TRBD2 TRBV29-1 . TGCAGCGGGACTAGCGGGAATAATGAGCAGTTCTTC CSGTSGNNEQFF
TRBJ2-2 15 TRBD1 TRBV6-5 . TGTGCCAGCAGTTACCGGGACAGGGGGTCCGGGGAGCTGTTTTTT CASSYRDRGSGELFF
TRBJ2-7 12 TRBD2 TRBV6-1 few TGTGCCAGCAGAACGACTAGCGGGCAGCAGTACTTC CASRTTSGQQYF
TRBJ2-3 14 TRBD2 TRBV5-1 few TGCGCCAGCAGCTTAGGGACTAGCGGAGATACGCAGTATTTT CASSLGTSGDTQYF
TRBJ2-1 14 TRBD2 TRBV29-1 few TGCAGCGTCCAGGGGACTAGCGGGTACAATGAGCAGTTCTTC CSVQGTSGYNEQFF
TRBJ2-3 16 . TRBV19 . TGTGCCAGTAGCATGGGACTTACCGTCACGGCGGATACGCAGTATTTT CASSMGLTVTADTQYF
TRBJ1-1 13 . TRBV9 . TGTGCCAGCAGGGGCCAGGGGAACACTGAAGCTTTCTTT CASRGQGNTEAFF
TRBJ1-6 14 . TRBV2 . TGTGCCAGCAGTGTTGCACCGAAGAATTCACCCCTCCACTTT CASSVAPKNSPLHF
TRBJ2-1 15 TRBD2 TRBV7-7 . TGTGCCAGCAGCTTAAGCGGGAGCTCCTACAATGAGCAGTTCTTC CASSLSGSSYNEQFF
TRBJ1-5 15 . TRBV18 . TGTGCCAGCTCTACGACCCGGACCAGCAATCAGCCCCAGCATTTT CASSTTRTSNQPQHF
TRBJ2-7 14 TRBD1 TRBV7-9 . TGTGCCAGCAGCTTGGTAGGGGGCTTAGGCGAGCAGTACTTC CASSLVGGLGEQYF
TRBJ1-3 18 TRBD1 TRBV19 . TGTGCCAGTAGTTCCAGGAAGGGGACAGGGGTAACCGGAAACACCATATATTTT CASSSRKGTGVTGNTIYF
TRBJ2-7 13 . TRBV19 . TGTGCCAGTAGTATTACGGGAGCCTACGAGCAGTACTTC CASSITGAYEQYF
TRBJ2-5 17 TRBD2 TRBV11-3 . TGTGCCAGCAGCTTAGGTCGACTAGCGGGAGACCCAGAGACCCAGTACTTC CASSLGRLAGDPETQYF
TRBJ1-4 17 . TRBV18 . TGTGCCAGCTCACCCCAATACGCAGGCCAGGGTAACGAAAAACTGTTTTTT CASSPQYAGQGNEKLFF
TRBJ1-4 16 TRBD1 TRBV5-1 . TGCGCCAGCAGCTTGGAGGCAGGGGGCGGGATTGAAAAACTGTTTTTT CASSLEAGGGIEKLFF
TRBJ2-7 15 TRBD2 TRBV19 . TGTGCCAGTAGTATGACTAGCGGGAGCTCCTACGAGCAGTACTTC CASSMTSGSSYEQYF
TRBJ1-2 13 . TRBV7-9 . TGTGCCAGCAGCTTGGGGGCTAACTATGGCTACACCTTC CASSLGANYGYTF
TRBJ1-1 13 . TRBV6-5 once TGTGCCAGCAGTATCACAGCGAACACTGAAGCTTTCTTT CASSITANTEAFF
TRBJ2-2 14 . TRBV7-9 few TGTGCCAGCAGCTTTCCAGGGAACACCGGGGAGCTGTTTTTT CASSFPGNTGELFF
TRBJ1-1 12 . TRBV7-9 . TGTGCCAGCAACCCGAGGGACACTGAAGCTTTCTTT CASNPRDTEAFF
TRBJ2-3 15 . TRBV11-2 . TGTGCCAGCAGCTTAGGGTTGGGCAACACAGATACGCAGTATTTT CASSLGLGNTDTQYF
TRBJ2-7 15 TRBD1 TRBV10-3 . TGTGCCATCAGTCTAGGGGGCGCGGAAGACTACGAGCAGTACTTC CAISLGGAEDYEQYF
TRBJ1-5 16 TRBD1 TRBV6-6 few TGTGCCAGCAGGGAACCGGACAGGGGGAGAATGCAGCCCCAGCATTTT CASREPDRGRMQPQHF
TRBJ1-2 14 . TRBV6-1 . TGTGCCAGCAGTGAAAGTCAGGGCAAAGGTGGCTACACCTTC CASSESQGKGGYTF
TRBJ2-7 14 . TRBV6-5 . TGTGCCAGCAGACCAAGACGGCCCTCCTACGAGCAGTACTTC CASRPRRPSYEQYF
TRBJ2-6 16 TRBD2 TRBV28 . TGTGCCAGCAGTTCCTACGGACTAGTCGGGGCCAACGTCCTGACTTTC CASSSYGLVGANVLTF
TRBJ2-6 16 . TRBV19 . TGTGCCAGTAGTATTCGGGCGGTATCTGGGGCCAACGTCCTGACTTTC CASSIRAVSGANVLTF
TRBJ1-1 15 TRBD1 TRBV4-1 . TGCGCCAGCAGCCAAGACACAGGGGGCTTCACTGAAGCTTTCTTT CASSQDTGGFTEAFF